The 14 T cell receptor beta chains below were found in one sample sequenced in a study of human T cells and chemical hapten exposure. Sample time point: patch test 2, 6 weeks after DPC sensitization. Treatment of the sample: therapeutic diphenylcyclopropenone sensitization with weekly scalp DPC. One entry per CDR3 protein, called by TCRdb with MiXCR from the RACE reads. The table lists about 84,000 distinct CDR3 sequences, about 10% of them singletons, with 2% to 2.5% in the top ten. Sequencing was performed on whole blood, taken in connection with sensitization to the hapten diphenylcyclopropenone (DPC). The origin of the receptors is a woman under 40 with alopecia areata. Some clones in this sample may be carry-over from other donors' samples.

This clonotype occurred many times. The V and J genes are TRBV7-2 and TRBJ2-7; 10 positions match TRBD2. Germline V gives CDR1 SGHTA, CDR2 FQGNSA. The J segment lost 3 bases and the V segment lost 5 bases, leaving 7 bases of the junction unmatched. The length of the CDR3 is 15 residues. The chain's CDR3 is CASSLGTSGIYEQYF. The CDR3 nucleotides read TGTGCCAGCAGCCTAGGTACTAGCGGGATCTACGAGCAGTACTTC.

This clonotype came up many times. The CDR3: CASGLGGTANTEAFF. In DNA, the CDR3 is TGTGCTAGTGGTTTGGGGGGGACAGCGAACACTGAAGCTTTCTTT. This chain connects TRBV12-5 to TRBJ1-1; 7 bases line up with TRBD1. J lost 1 base, V lost 1 base, and 3 bases had no gene match. Germline CDR1 is LGHNT and CDR2 is FRNRAP. This CDR3 is 15 amino acids long. The variable domain in full, with the rest retrieved from reference TRBV12-5 and TRBJ1-1, is DARVTQTPRHKVTEMGQEVTMRCQPILGHNTVFWYRQTMMQGLELLAYFRNRAPLDDSGMPKDRFSAEMPDATLATLKIQPSEPRDSAVYFCASGLGGTANTEAFFGQGTRLTVV.

This clonotype was observed at least ten times. This chain links TRBV11-2 with TRBJ1-5; D remains ambiguous. This CDR3 is built from 15 residues. Germline V gives CDR1 SGHAT, CDR2 FQNNGV. V was clipped by 1 base and J by 2 bases, with 9 bases between them. The chain's CDR3 is CASSLGDVGNQPQHF. The CDR3 bases are TGTGCCAGCAGCTTAGGGGATGTGGGCAATCAGCCCCAGCATTTT.

The chain has TRBV10-3 and TRBJ1-1; D call uncertain. Germline lookup yields CDR1 ENHRY and CDR2 SYGVKD. The CDR3 has 11 residues. The ends were cut back, 5 bases at V and 9 bases at J, with 10 bases in the middle. CDR3 region: CAISSTLQAFF. Written as DNA, the CDR3 is TGTGCCATCAGTTCGACCCTCCAAGCTTTCTTT.

This clonotype was observed at least ten times. J is TRBJ1-2 and V is TRBV7-7; D might be TRBD1 (6 bases). V lost 5 bases to trimming and J lost 1 base, with 23 bases between them. The germline V gene encodes CDR1 SSHAT and CDR2 FNYEAQ (reference sequence). The CDR3 is made up of 18 amino acids. The CDR3 DNA is TGTGCCAGCAGCCCAGTCAGGACAGTTGATGAGATTAACTATGGCTACACCTTC. It encodes CASSPVRTVDEINYGYTF.

This clonotype came up a few times. The CDR3 reads CASSVGPRENQETQYF. CDR3 nucleotides: TGTGCCAGCAGCGTAGGGCCGCGGGAGAACCAAGAGACCCAGTACTTC. The J gene is TRBJ2-5, the V gene TRBV9; 7 bases map to TRBD2. CDR3 length: 16 residues. The germline gives CDR1 SGDLS, CDR2 YYNGEE. After removal of 0 bases from V and 0 bases from J, the junction contained 5 bases not matched to a gene.

The chain recombines TRBV5-1 with TRBJ2-1; 8 nucleotides agree with TRBD1. This CDR3 region has 14 residues. V lost 0 bases, J lost 13 bases, and 9 bases stayed unmatched. Germline CDR1 reads SGHRS; CDR2 reads YFSETQ. As DNA, the CDR3 is TGCGCCAGCAGCTTGGCCTTGGGACAGGACATCCAGTTCTTC. Translated, it gives CASSLALGQDIQFF.

This clonotype was counted at least ten times. The CDR3 DNA sequence: TGTGCCAGCAGCCGGGACGGAGGACTCAATGAGCAGTTCTTC. It translates to CASSRDGGLNEQFF. The gene calls are TRBV6-2 or TRBV6-3 and TRBJ2-1, with D perhaps matching TRBD1 or TRBD2 (5 bases each). Trimming left V 6 bases short and J 6 bases short, with 15 bases between. Germline lookup yields CDR1 MNHEY and CDR2 SVGEGT. This CDR3 is built from 14 residues.

The chain employs TRBV5-1 and TRBJ2-7; D may be TRBD1 or TRBD2 (5 bases each). The germline V gene encodes CDR1 SGHRS and CDR2 YFSETQ. The V and J ends lost 5 bases and 6 bases respectively, with 15 bases between them. This CDR3 contains 13 residues. The CDR3, as DNA: TGCGCCAGCAGACCCGGGGTAGACAGCGAGCAGTACTTC. Amino acid sequence: CASRPGVDSEQYF. The whole variable domain, remainder taken from reference TRBV5-1 and TRBJ2-7, is KAGVTQTPRYLIKTRGQQVTLSCSPISGHRSVSWYQQTPGQGLQFLFEYFSETQRNKGNFPGRFSGRQFSNSRSEMNVSTLELGDSALYLCASRPGVDSEQYFGPGTRLTVT.

Details on this clonotype: Just one base apart from a much larger clone, this may be a read error. Given the absence of the conserved phenylalanine or tryptophan at the CDR3 end, a read error is likely. V gene TRBV6-5 combines with J gene TRBJ2-7; D might be TRBD1 or TRBD2, each matching 5 bases. The germline V gene has CDR1 MNHEY and CDR2 SVGAGI. This CDR3 spans 13 amino acids. Trimming stripped 2 bases from V and 7 bases from J, with 12 bases between. The chain's CDR3 is CASSYLGTHEQYY. CDR3 DNA: TGTGCCAGCAGTTACCTGGGGACCCATGAGCAGTACTAC.

This clonotype was detected many times. The chain couples TRBV7-9 to TRBJ1-5, with D maybe TRBD1 (5 bases). Trimming pared 5 bases from V and 5 bases from J, leaving 10 bases between. The CDR3 is 13 residues long. Germline-derived CDR1 and CDR2 are SEHNR and FQNEAQ (reference sequence). The CDR3 is CASSTGADQPQHF. The DNA for the CDR3 is TGTGCCAGCAGCACTGGGGCTGATCAGCCCCAGCATTTT.

There are many counts of this clonotype. The chain joins TRBV28 to TRBJ2-2; D ambiguous. V lost 4 bases and J lost 4, with 10 bases in between. The CDR3 loop spans 14 amino acids. Per the germline V gene, CDR1 is MDHEN and CDR2 is SYDVKM. CDR3 nucleotide sequence: TGTGCCAGCAGTTCGGTTGGGGTCACCGGGGAGCTGTTTTTT. Translation: CASSSVGVTGELFF.

The chain links TRBV5-5 to TRBJ2-5; possibly TRBD1 for D (6 bases). This CDR3 spans 13 amino acids. The V end lost 0 bases, the J end lost 3 bases, and 6 bases lay between the germline ends. CDR1 and CDR2 (germline): SGHKS, YYEKEE (reference sequence). CDR3 bases: TGTGCCAGCAGCTTGGGACAGGAAGAGACCCAGTACTTC. It yields the protein CASSLGQEETQYF.

The chain combines TRBV19 with TRBJ2-5, with 8 positions matching TRBD1. Trimming cost V 0 bases and J 5 bases; bases outside gene matches: 5. CDR1 LNHDA and CDR2 SQIVND come from the germline V gene (reference sequence). The CDR3 consists of 15 residues. The CDR3 sequence is CASSIEDRVAETQYF. In DNA, the CDR3 is TGTGCCAGTAGTATAGAGGACAGGGTGGCGGAGACCCAGTACTTC.